A single TCR beta chain is shown here with its context. Its specificity is unknown. The data stem from a study of cytomegalovirus exposure and HLA in healthy donors. The study's findings and limits: An analysis was carried out at a later point. It showed that HLA-associated TCR beta chains were more clonally expanded than equally common non-associated chains. There were a few CMV-associated chains whose specificity for CMV antigens was confirmed in vitro.

The PCR used 60 Vbeta and 13 Jbeta primers. Repertoires were generated with immunoSEQ multiplex PCR, while TCRdb's copy carries only in-frame clones and drops some. This sample has about 190,000 clones; roughly four fifths occur once, and the top ten carry approximately 3.1%. The germline V gene encodes CDR1 MRHNA and CDR2 SNTAGT. V was shortened by 6 bases and J by 1 base, with 21 bases between the two germline ends. The CDR3 length is 17 residues. Sequenced sample: PBMCs. The J gene is TRBJ1-1, the V gene TRBV6-4; D perhaps matches TRBD1 (6 bases). The source of this sequence is a woman aged 25 to 45 in good health and CMV-seropositive. The chain's CDR3 is CASRSNPPGTQNTEAFF. CDR3 DNA sequence: TGTGCCAGCAGATCCAACCCCCCCGGGACACAGAACACTGAAGCTTTCTTT.